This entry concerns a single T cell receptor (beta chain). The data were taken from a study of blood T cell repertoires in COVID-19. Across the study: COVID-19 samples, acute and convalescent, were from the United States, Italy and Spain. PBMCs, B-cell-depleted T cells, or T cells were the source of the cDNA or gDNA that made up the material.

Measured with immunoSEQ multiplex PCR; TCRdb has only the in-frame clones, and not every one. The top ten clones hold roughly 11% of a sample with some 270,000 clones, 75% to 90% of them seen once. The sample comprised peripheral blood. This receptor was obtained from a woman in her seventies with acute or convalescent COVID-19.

CDR3 region: CASSPRGGAAADTQYF. The CDR3 DNA reads as TGTGCCAGCAGCCCTAGGGGCGGGGCTGCCGCAGATACGCAGTATTTT. The genes are TRBV9 and TRBJ2-3, with a tentative D call TRBD2 (6 bases). Trimming removed 4 bases from V and 4 bases from J, with 19 bases in between. The CDR3 is 16 amino acids. Germline V gives CDR1 SGDLS, CDR2 YYNGEE.